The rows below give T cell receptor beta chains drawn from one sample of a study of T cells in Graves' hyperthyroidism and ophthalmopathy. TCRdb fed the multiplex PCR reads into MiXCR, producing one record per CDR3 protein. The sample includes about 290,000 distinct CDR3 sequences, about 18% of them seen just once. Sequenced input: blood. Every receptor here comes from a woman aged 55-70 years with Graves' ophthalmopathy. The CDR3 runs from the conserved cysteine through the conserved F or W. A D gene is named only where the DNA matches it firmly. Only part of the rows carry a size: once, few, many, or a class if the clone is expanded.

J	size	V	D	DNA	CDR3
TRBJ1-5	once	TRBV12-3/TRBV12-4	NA	TGTGCCAGCAGTCCCACGGGCAGGGAAGATCAGCCCCAGCATTTT	CASSPTGREDQPQHF
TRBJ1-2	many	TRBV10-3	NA	TGTGCCATCAGTGAGGGGCCGGTGGGGGGAAACTATGGCTACACCTTC	CAISEGPVGGNYGYTF
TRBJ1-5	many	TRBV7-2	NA	TGTGCCAGCAGCTTAGGGGGTGCCGGATATAGCAATCAGCCCCAGCATTTT	CASSLGGAGYSNQPQHF
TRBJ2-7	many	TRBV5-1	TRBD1	TGCGCCAGCACCCTTTCGGGACAGGGGGCCTACGAGCAGTACTTC	CASTLSGQGAYEQYF
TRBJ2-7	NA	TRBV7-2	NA	TGTGCCAGCAGCTTAATTCCCAAGACAATTTCCTACGAGCAGTACTTC	CASSLIPKTISYEQYF
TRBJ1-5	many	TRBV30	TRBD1	TGTGCCTGGGACAGGGGCGGTCAGCCCCAGCATTTT	CAWDRGGQPQHF
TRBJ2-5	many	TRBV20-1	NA	TGCAGTGCAGTCAGTCCCCTCCGAGACAGTAAAGAGACCCAGTACTTC	CSAVSPLRDSKETQYF
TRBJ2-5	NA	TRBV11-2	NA	TGTGCCAGCAGCTATTATGCAGAGACCCAGTACTTC	CASSYYAETQYF
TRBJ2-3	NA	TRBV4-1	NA	TGCGCCAGCAGCCAAGATGCGCTCGCTAGAGATACGCAGTATTTT	CASSQDALARDTQYF
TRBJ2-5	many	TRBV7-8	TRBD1	TGTGCCAGCAGCTTACGGGACAGGGATGACACCCAGTACTTC	CASSLRDRDDTQYF
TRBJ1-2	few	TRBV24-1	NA	TGTGCCACCAGTTCTACGGAGCATGGCTACACCTTC	CATSSTEHGYTF
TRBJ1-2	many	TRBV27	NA	TGTGCCACCCGGTGGACAGACTATGGCTACACCTTC	CATRWTDYGYTF
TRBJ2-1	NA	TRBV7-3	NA	TGTGCCAGCAGCCAATACAAGAGCTCCTGCAATGAGCAGTTCTTC	CASSQYKSSCNEQFF
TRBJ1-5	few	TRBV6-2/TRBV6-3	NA	TGTGCCAGCAGCAACGCGGGTATAGGCAATCAGCCCCAGCATTTT	CASSNAGIGNQPQHF
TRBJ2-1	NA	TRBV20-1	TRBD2	TGCAGCGGGACTAGCGGGATCTATGAGCAGTTCTTC	CSGTSGIYEQFF
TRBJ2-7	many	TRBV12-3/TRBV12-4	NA	TGTGCCAGCAGTTTATTCAGGGCCTACGAGCAGTACTTC	CASSLFRAYEQYF
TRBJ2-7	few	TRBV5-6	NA	TGTGCCAGCAGCCGGACTGGACGGCTTTCCTACGAGCAGTACTTC	CASSRTGRLSYEQYF
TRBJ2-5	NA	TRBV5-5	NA	TGTGCCAGCAGCTTGGTAGCACAGGGGGGGGAGACCCAGTACTTC	CASSLVAQGGETQYF
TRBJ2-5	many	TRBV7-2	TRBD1	TGTGCCAGCAGCTTAGATTCAGGGGGAGAGACCCAGTACTTC	CASSLDSGGETQYF
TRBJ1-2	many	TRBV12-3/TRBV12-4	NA	TGTGCCAGCAGTCCAACAGGTCTTCCTATACTTGGCTACACCTTC	CASSPTGLPILGYTF
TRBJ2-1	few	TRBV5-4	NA	TGTGCCAGCAGCCTCCGTCCGGAGGGGGCTTCGTGGAATGAGCAGTTCTTC	CASSLRPEGASWNEQFF
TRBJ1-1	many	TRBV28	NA	TGTGCCAGCAGTCCTACATTAGGGGCCACTGAAGCTTTCTTT	CASSPTLGATEAFF
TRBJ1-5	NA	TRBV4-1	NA	TGCGCCAGCAGCCAAGACTTTAACAATCAGCCCCAGCATTTT	CASSQDFNNQPQHF
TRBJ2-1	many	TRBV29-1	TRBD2	TGCAGCGTCCCGACTAGCGGGAGAAATGAGCAGTTCTTC	CSVPTSGRNEQFF
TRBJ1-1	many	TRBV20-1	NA	TGCAGTGCTAGAGATCCCCGGGGGGGAACTGAAGCTTTCTTT	CSARDPRGGTEAFF
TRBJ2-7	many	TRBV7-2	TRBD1	TGTGCCAGCAGGCTTTATGGGACAGGGGCCTACGAGCAGTACTTC	CASRLYGTGAYEQYF
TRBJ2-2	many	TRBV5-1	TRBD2	TGCGCCAGCAGCTGGACTAGCGGATCCACCGGGGAGCTGTTTTTT	CASSWTSGSTGELFF
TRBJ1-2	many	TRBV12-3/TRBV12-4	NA	TGTGCCAGCAGTCCTAGGACAGACTATGGCTACACCTTC	CASSPRTDYGYTF
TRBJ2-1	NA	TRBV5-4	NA	TGTGCCAGCACCCTTGACAGCTACAATGAGCAGTTCTTC	CASTLDSYNEQFF
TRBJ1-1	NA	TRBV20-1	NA	TGCAGTGCTAGCGGACAGATAGACGAAGCTTTCTTT	CSASGQIDEAFF
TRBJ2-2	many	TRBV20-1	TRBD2	TGCAGTGCTAGAGTTGGGCTAGCGGGAGACACCGGGGAGCTGTTTTTT	CSARVGLAGDTGELFF
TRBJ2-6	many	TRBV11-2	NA	TGTGCCAGCAGCACCCTTAGCTCTGGGGCCAACGTCCTGACTTTC	CASSTLSSGANVLTF
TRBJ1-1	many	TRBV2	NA	TGTGCCAGCAGTTCTTCAGGGCACGCTGAAGCTTTCTTT	CASSSSGHAEAFF
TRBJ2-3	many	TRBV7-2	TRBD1	TGTGCCAGCAGCATCCGACAGGGAAGCACAGATACGCAGTATTTT	CASSIRQGSTDTQYF
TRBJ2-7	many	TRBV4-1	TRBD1	TGCGCCAGCAGCCAAGAGGGACAGGGGATGGGAGAGCAGTACTTC	CASSQEGQGMGEQYF
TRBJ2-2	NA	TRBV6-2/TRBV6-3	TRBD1	TGTGGCACGAGAAGCATTCGGACAGGGGGCACCGGGGAGCTGTTTTTT	CGTRSIRTGGTGELFF
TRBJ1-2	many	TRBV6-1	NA	TGTGCCAGCAGACGACCGGGACCGTATGGCTACACCTTC	CASRRPGPYGYTF
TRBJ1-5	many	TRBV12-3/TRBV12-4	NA	TGTGCCAGCGGGTACGAGGCCGTAGGGCCCCAGCATTTT	CASGYEAVGPQHF
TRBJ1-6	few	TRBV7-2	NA	TGTGCCAGCGGGCACGGGGGCAATTCACCCCTCCACTTT	CASGHGGNSPLHF
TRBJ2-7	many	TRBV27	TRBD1	TGTGCCAGCAGTTCCATTCACCCGGGACAGCCCTACGAGCAGTACTTC	CASSSIHPGQPYEQYF
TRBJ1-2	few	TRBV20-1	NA	TGCAGTGCTACCTTCAGGGGATATGGCTACACCTTC	CSATFRGYGYTF
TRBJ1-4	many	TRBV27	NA	TGTGCCAGCAGCCAGGTGTGGGGGGAAAAACTGTTTTTT	CASSQVWGEKLFF
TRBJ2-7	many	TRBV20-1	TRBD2	TGCAGTGCTCTCCGGACTAGCGGGATCTCTACGTCGTACGAGCAGTACTTC	CSALRTSGISTSYEQYF
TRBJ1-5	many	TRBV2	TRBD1	TGTGCCAGCAGCGGGCTAGGGGGCGCGGATCAGCCCCAGCATTTT	CASSGLGGADQPQHF
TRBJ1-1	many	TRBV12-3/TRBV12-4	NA	TGTGCCAGCAGTTTAAAGGGTGCCACTGAAGCTTTCTTT	CASSLKGATEAFF
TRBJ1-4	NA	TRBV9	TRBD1	TGTGCCAGCAGCTCGCGGAGGGGACAGGGGCCTAATGAAAAACTGTTTTTT	CASSSRRGQGPNEKLFF
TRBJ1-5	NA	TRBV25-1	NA	TGTGCCAGCAGTGAATCGGGGGTAAGGGGGATTAATCAGCCCCAGCATTTT	CASSESGVRGINQPQHF
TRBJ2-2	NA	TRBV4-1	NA	TGCGCCAGCAGCCAACGGCAGGACCAGACGACCGGGGAGCTGTTTTTT	CASSQRQDQTTGELFF
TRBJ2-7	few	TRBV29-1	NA	TGCAGCGTTGAAGGCAGCACCCACGAGCAGTACTTC	CSVEGSTHEQYF
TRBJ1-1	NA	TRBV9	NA	TGTGCCAGCAGCGCCAGGGACGGGTCTGAAGCTTTCTTT	CASSARDGSEAFF
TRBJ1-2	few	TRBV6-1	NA	TGTGCCACAGGTGGTCAAGGGCCCTCGCGGGGCTACACCTTC	CATGGQGPSRGYTF
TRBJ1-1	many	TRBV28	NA	TGTGCCAGCAGCTTAAGTAGTTCGGAGAGGGGCTACACTGAAGCTTTCTTT	CASSLSSSERGYTEAFF
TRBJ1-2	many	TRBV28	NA	TGTGCCAGCAGTTCCCCGACAGGATCCTATGGCTACACCTTC	CASSSPTGSYGYTF
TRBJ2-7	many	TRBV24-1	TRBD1	TGTGCCACCAGTGACCAGACCGGGACAGACCTGTACGAGCAGTACTTC	CATSDQTGTDLYEQYF
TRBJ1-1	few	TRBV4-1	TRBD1	TGCGCCAGCAGCCAATGGAGCGGGACAGGGGACACTGAAGCTTTCTTT	CASSQWSGTGDTEAFF
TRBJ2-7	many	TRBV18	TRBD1	TGTGCCAGCTTCTCGGGACAGAGCACCTACGAGCAGTACTTC	CASFSGQSTYEQYF
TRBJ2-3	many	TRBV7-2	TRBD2	TGTGCCAGCAGCTTTCGACTAGCGGGAGGGCCTCGCACAGATACGCAGTATTTT	CASSFRLAGGPRTDTQYF
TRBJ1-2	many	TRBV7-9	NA	TGTGCCAGCAGCTTACCCGGAAATGGCTACACCTTC	CASSLPGNGYTF